The 25 T cell receptor beta chains presented below share a single source sample, sequenced in a study of blood T cell repertoires in COVID-19. Some clones are missing from TCRdb's copy, which holds only in-frame ones; the method was immunoSEQ multiplex PCR. The sample carries almost 200,000 clones, roughly nine tenths recorded once. The sequenced sample consisted of peripheral blood. These receptors were taken from a woman between 70 and 85 years old with acute or convalescent COVID-19.

This chain uses TRBV6-5 with TRBJ2-1; possibly TRBD2 for D (6 bases). Germline lookup yields CDR1 MNHEY and CDR2 SVGAGI. The CDR3 covers 15 residues. Trimming shortened V by 8 bases and J by 2 bases, and 16 bases separated the two germline ends. CDR3 residues: CASEGLPPPYNEQFF. CDR3 bases: TGTGCCAGCGAGGGACTCCCGCCCCCCTACAATGAGCAGTTCTTC.

The rearrangement links TRBV6-5 to TRBJ2-1, with 9 bases aligning to TRBD2. CDR1 is MNHEY, CDR2 SVGAGI, per germline. Losses at the gene ends were 6 bases for V and 5 bases for J; bases not matched to a gene: 8. The CDR3 loop spans 15 amino acids. CDR3 protein: CASRHRLAENNEQFF. The CDR3 DNA reads as TGTGCCAGCAGGCACCGACTAGCGGAGAACAATGAGCAGTTCTTC.

This chain's CDR3 is CASSVTGFPGEKLFF. The CDR3 coding sequence is TGTGCCAGCAGCGTCACAGGTTTCCCCGGGGAAAAACTGTTTTTT. The chain has TRBV9 and TRBJ1-4; D may be TRBD1 (5 bases). The V and J ends lost 2 bases and 8 bases respectively, with 16 bases between them. CDR3 length: 15 residues. Germline-derived CDR1 and CDR2 are SGDLS and YYNGEE.

This rearrangement joins TRBV9 to TRBJ1-1, with D possibly TRBD1 on 5 matching bases. Trimming removed 3 bases from V and 4 bases from J, with 13 bases in between. The CDR3 extends over 14 amino acids. Germline V gene lookup returns CDR1 SGDLS and CDR2 YYNGEE. The CDR3 spells CASSETGLGTEAFF. As DNA, the CDR3 is TGTGCCAGCAGCGAAACGGGACTTGGCACTGAAGCTTTCTTT.

The CDR3, as DNA: TGTGCCAGCAGTTTATGGACAGGGAGTAAAGAGACCCAGTACTTC. It encodes CASSLWTGSKETQYF. V gene TRBV28 combines with J gene TRBJ2-5, with 7 positions matching TRBD1. Germline V gene lookup returns CDR1 MDHEN and CDR2 SYDVKM. This CDR3 has 15 amino acids. V was pared by 0 bases and J by 3 bases, with 4 bases of the junction left unmatched.

The chain carries TRBV12-5 and TRBJ2-7; 8 nucleotides line up with TRBD1. CDR3 size: 15 residues. V shed 5 bases, J shed 1 base, and the junction held 7 bases outside the gene matches. CDR1 is LGHNT and CDR2 is FRNRAP in the germline V gene. The CDR3 protein is CASGRGTGGSYEQYF. The CDR3 region has the DNA TGTGCTAGTGGTCGTGGGACAGGCGGGTCCTACGAGCAGTACTTC.

This clone was seen more than once but under ten times. The chain has TRBV5-1 and TRBJ2-7; unclear D gene. This CDR3 has 12 amino acids. V was pared by 1 base and J by 6 bases, with 8 bases between. CDR1 and CDR2 from the germline V gene are SGHRS and YFSETQ. The chain's CDR3 is CASSLTLGEQYF. DNA for the CDR3: TGCGCCAGCAGCTTGACCCTCGGCGAGCAGTACTTC.

The V gene is TRBV19, the J gene TRBJ2-1, with 9 bases lining up with TRBD2. In germline, CDR1 is LNHDA, CDR2 SQIVND (reference sequence). J lost 7 bases, V lost 1 base, and 8 bases had no gene match. This CDR3 is built from 16 residues. CDR3 coding DNA: TGTGCCAGTAGTATAGTAGGAGCGGGAGGCGGGAATGAGCAGTTCTTC. As protein: CASSIVGAGGGNEQFF.

The chain carries TRBV6-2 or TRBV6-3 and TRBJ2-7, with 11 nucleotides matching TRBD2. With V trimmed by 0 bases and J by 4 bases, 5 bases remained unmatched. Germline CDR1 MNHEY, CDR2 SVGEGT. This CDR3 spans 16 amino acids. DNA for the CDR3: TGTGCCAGCAGTTACTCTCTAGCGGGAGGCGCGTACGAGCAGTACTTC. The encoded protein is CASSYSLAGGAYEQYF.

This chain joins TRBV20-1 and TRBJ1-1, with 7 bases aligning to TRBD1. In germline, CDR1 is DFQATT, CDR2 SNEGSKA (reference sequence). Trimming removed 4 bases from V and 6 bases from J; junction bases left unmatched: 2. The CDR3 length is 11 residues. The CDR3 is CSAITGAEAFF. The DNA of the CDR3 is TGCAGTGCTATAACAGGGGCTGAAGCTTTCTTT.

The chain recombines TRBV28 with TRBJ1-1; D gene ambiguous. V was trimmed by 6 bases and J by 1 base, leaving 9 bases between them. CDR3 size: 13 residues. From germline, CDR1 is MDHEN and CDR2 SYDVKM. The CDR3 bases are TGTGCCAGCAGCGAGGGCTGGAACACTGAAGCTTTCTTT. Amino acids: CASSEGWNTEAFF.

The chain combines TRBV10-3 with TRBJ2-7; TRBD2 agrees at 7 bases. With 5 bases clipped from V and 4 bases from J, the junction kept 5 bases outside the gene matches. Germline loops: CDR1 ENHRY, CDR2 SYGVKD. This CDR3 comprises 13 residues. The CDR3 nucleotides are TGTGCCATCAGTAGTGCTAGCGGATACGAGCAGTACTTC. Its translation is CAISSASGYEQYF.

This clone has only a few counts. The rearrangement links TRBV27 to TRBJ1-6; 10 bases fit TRBD1. V lost 5 bases, J lost 11 bases, and 12 bases stayed unmatched. The V gene's germline CDR1 is MNHEY and CDR2 SMNVEV (reference sequence). This CDR3 region has 16 residues. The CDR3 region has the DNA TGTGCCAGCAGTCCCCTCCCGGGGACAGGGGTAACACCCCTCCACTTT. This translates into CASSPLPGTGVTPLHF.

V usage is TRBV24-1 and J usage is TRBJ1-1; D may be TRBD1 (6 bases). V lost 0 bases and J lost 1, with 14 bases in between. Germline V gene data show CDR1 as KGHDR and CDR2 as SFDVKD. The CDR3 spans 17 residues. The CDR3, as DNA: TGTGCCACCAGTGATTTGAAGGGGACATTGAAGAACACTGAAGCTTTCTTT. It yields the protein CATSDLKGTLKNTEAFF.

This clone was seen a few times. The chain's CDR3 is CASSFGRVSGNTIYF. The DNA of the CDR3 is TGTGCCAGCAGCTTCGGTCGGGTCTCTGGAAACACCATATATTTT. This chain joins TRBV11-3 and TRBJ1-3; unclear D gene. The V end lost 3 bases, the J end lost 0 bases, and 9 bases lay between the germline ends. This CDR3 has 15 amino acids. Germline CDR1 is SGHNT and CDR2 is YENEEA.

This chain connects TRBV6-5 to TRBJ1-2; D is unresolved. Trimming removed 10 bases at V and 5 bases at J, with 8 bases between. The germline V gene has CDR1 MNHEY and CDR2 SVGAGI. This CDR3 has 10 amino acids. The CDR3 DNA sequence: TGTGCCACCCTAGGATATGGCTACACCTTC. Translating it yields CATLGYGYTF.

This clone was seen once. The CDR3 protein is CASSFDPGQSSYNEQFF. Written as DNA, the CDR3 is TGTGCCAGTAGTTTCGATCCGGGACAGAGCTCCTACAATGAGCAGTTCTTC. The chain links TRBV19 to TRBJ2-1; TRBD1 matches 7 bases. Per the germline V gene, CDR1 is LNHDA and CDR2 is SQIVND (reference sequence). The CDR3 is made up of 17 amino acids. J gave up 0 bases and V 5 bases, and 10 bases lay outside the gene matches. The whole variable domain, remainder taken from reference TRBV19 and TRBJ2-1, is DGGITQSPKYLFRKEGQNVTLSCEQNLNHDAMYWYRQDPGQGLRLIYYSQIVNDFQKGDIAEGYSVSREKKESFPLTVTSAQKNPTAFYLCASSFDPGQSSYNEQFFGPGTRLTVL.

V gene TRBV5-4 combines with J gene TRBJ2-1; TRBD1 matches 7 bases. Losses at the gene ends were 4 bases for V and 8 bases for J; bases not matched to a gene: 6. CDR3 length: 13 amino acids. Germline CDR1 and CDR2: SGHNT and YYREEE (reference sequence). The CDR3 nucleotides are TGTGCCAGCAGCGACAGGGTTCTGGATGAGCAGTTCTTC. This codes for CASSDRVLDEQFF.

With respect to this clone: Distinct nucleotide sequences in the sample also encode this CDR3. V and J are TRBV18 and TRBJ2-7, with a tentative D call TRBD1 (6 bases). V gave up 3 bases and J gave up 3 bases, with 9 bases separating them. The V gene's germline CDR1 is KGHSH and CDR2 LQKENI. The CDR3 is made up of 13 amino acids. This chain's CDR3 is CASSPDRDYEQYF. The CDR3, as DNA: TGTGCCAGCTCACCGGACAGAGACTACGAGCAGTACTTC.

The rearrangement uses TRBV5-5 and TRBJ2-5; TRBD1 matches 8 bases. This CDR3 has 17 amino acids. Trimming removed 0 bases from V and 1 base from J; junction bases left unmatched: 8. Looked up from germline, CDR1 is SGHKS and CDR2 is YYEKEE (reference sequence). CDR3 sequence: CASSLAPTGALQETQYF. For the CDR3, the DNA is TGTGCCAGCAGCTTGGCCCCGACAGGGGCTCTCCAAGAGACCCAGTACTTC.

V and J are TRBV3-1 (or the pseudogene TRBV3-2) and TRBJ2-1; 10 bases fit TRBD2. This CDR3 has 15 amino acids. Germline V gives CDR1 LGHDT, CDR2 YNNKEL (reference sequence). V was pared by 6 bases and J by 6 bases, with 8 bases of the junction left unmatched. In nucleotides, the CDR3 is TGTGCCAGCAGACATAGCGGGAGGATAGTCAATGAGCAGTTCTTC. It encodes CASRHSGRIVNEQFF.

V usage is TRBV6-5 and J usage is TRBJ1-6, with D unresolved. There are 14 residues in the CDR3. Trimming took off 4 bases at V and 8 bases at J, with 12 bases between the two ends. CDR1 and CDR2 (germline): MNHEY, SVGAGI. The chain's CDR3 is CASSSLGRDSPLHF. CDR3 nucleotide sequence: TGTGCCAGCAGTTCATTAGGGAGGGATTCACCCCTCCACTTT.

The CDR3 DNA reads as TGCAGCGTTGAAGGGACAGGGGGTAGAAGGTCTGAAGCTTTCTTT. Its translation is CSVEGTGGRRSEAFF. V usage is TRBV29-1 and J usage is TRBJ1-1, with 10 bases aligning to TRBD1. Germline V gives CDR1 SQVTM, CDR2 ANQGSEA. V shed 1 base, J shed 6 bases, and the junction held 8 bases outside the gene matches. This CDR3 has 15 amino acids.

The CDR3 nucleotides read TGTGCCAGTAAAGGGACAGGGGGTTCTGGAGGCTACACCTTC. It translates to CASKGTGGSGGYTF. V gene TRBV19 combines with J gene TRBJ1-2; TRBD1 agrees at 11 bases. V lost 7 bases, J lost 8 bases, and 9 bases stayed unmatched. This CDR3 has 14 amino acids. Germline V gene data show CDR1 as LNHDA and CDR2 as SQIVND (reference sequence).

The CDR3 region has the DNA TGTGCCAGCAGCTCCCTAGCGGGAGCTGTGGGCGGGGAGCTGTTTTTT. Encoded protein: CASSSLAGAVGGELFF. The gene calls are TRBV7-3 and TRBJ2-2; 10 nucleotides match TRBD2. The CDR3 is 16 residues long. Germline V lookup: CDR1 SGHTA, CDR2 FQGTGA. V lost 4 bases to trimming and J lost 7 bases; unmatched junction nucleotides: 9.